This T cell receptor beta chain derives from a study of shared clonotypes between healthy human individuals. Researchers divided each subset's genomic DNA evenly across several immunoSEQ plates. The method was immunoSEQ multiplex PCR; TCRdb's version includes in-frame clones alone and lacks a portion of them. Of around 1.1 million clones listed, about 84% are singletons. The CDR3 length is 14 residues. Germline lookup yields CDR1 SGHRS and CDR2 YFSETQ. The V end was cut by 4 bases, the J end by 7 bases, with 14 bases between. This chain connects TRBV5-1 to TRBJ1-4; D is possibly TRBD1 (6 bases). Sequenced sample: memory CD4+ T cells from PBMCs. Subset reported: CD45RA-negative fraction. The TCR was taken from a man aged 18 to 29 in good health. Some clones in this sample may be carry-over from other donors' samples. The CDR3 loop reads CASSQPDSLEKLFF. The DNA for the CDR3 is TGCGCCAGCAGCCAGCCGGACAGTCTTGAAAAACTGTTTTTT.